What follows are 9 T cell receptor beta chains derived from one specimen sequenced in a study of T cell responses to AZD1222 COVID-19 vaccine. This table comes from immunoSEQ multiplex PCR, and its TCRdb copy is limited to in-frame clones, with some not included. The profile shows roughly 120,000 clones, roughly 90% of them singletons. The sample here was peripheral blood, taken on day 0 of AZD1222 vaccination. Receptors originate from an adult in good health.

This sequence joins TRBV30 and TRBJ1-1; D is ambiguous. Germline V CDR1 and CDR2: GTSNPN, SVGIG (reference sequence). V shed 1 base and J shed 2 bases, with 5 bases lying between them. The CDR3 is made up of 12 amino acids. The CDR3 is CAWSDGNTEAFF. CDR3 nucleotides: TGTGCCTGGAGTGATGGTAACACTGAAGCTTTCTTT.

The rearrangement uses TRBV5-1 and TRBJ1-2; no firm D call. Germline CDR1 reads SGHRS; CDR2 reads YFSETQ. V shed 1 base and J shed 4 bases, with 8 bases lying between them. This CDR3 region has 13 residues. CDR3 sequence: CASSLSGIYGYTF. CDR3 sequence (DNA): TGCGCCAGCAGCTTGTCCGGGATCTATGGCTACACCTTC.

This clone was observed a single time. This chain links TRBV6-5 with TRBJ2-6, with D maybe TRBD2 (6 bases). The CDR3 sequence is 16 residues long. The germline V and J ends were trimmed by 0 bases and 1 base, with 7 bases remaining between them. CDR1 and CDR2 from the germline V gene are MNHEY and SVGAGI. The CDR3 is CASSYSSGSGANVLTF. As DNA, the CDR3 is TGTGCCAGCAGTTACTCGAGCGGGTCTGGGGCCAACGTCCTGACTTTC.

The chain has TRBV4-3 and TRBJ1-6, with TRBD1 matching 10 bases. CDR3 size: 16 residues. The V and J ends lost 4 bases and 8 bases, in that order; junction bases with no gene match: 8. Germline V gene lookup returns CDR1 LGHNA and CDR2 YSLEER. As DNA, the CDR3 is TGCGCCAGCAGCCTCCGACAGGGGGCATATTATTCACCCCTCCACTTT. Amino acid sequence: CASSLRQGAYYSPLHF.

This clone was seen a handful of times. The V and J genes are TRBV7-9 and TRBJ1-4; TRBD1 might be the D (6 bases). The length of the CDR3 is 14 residues. Germline V gene lookup returns CDR1 SEHNR and CDR2 FQNEAQ (reference sequence). The V gene lost 6 bases and the J gene lost 8 bases, with 16 bases spanning the gap. CDR3 sequence: CASSSGVVQEKLFF. The CDR3 DNA is TGTGCCAGCAGTTCAGGGGTGGTCCAAGAAAAACTGTTTTTT.

V usage is TRBV10-3 and J usage is TRBJ2-1; 11 nucleotides line up with TRBD2. V lost 4 bases and J lost 9; bases outside the gene matches: 8. The V gene's germline CDR1 is ENHRY and CDR2 SYGVKD. This CDR3 comprises 15 residues. The CDR3 sequence: CAISVTSGSVVEQFF. The CDR3 nucleotides are TGTGCCATCAGTGTCACTAGCGGGAGTGTTGTTGAGCAGTTCTTC.

The J gene is TRBJ2-5, the V gene TRBV5-4; tentative D call: TRBD2 (5 bases). The CDR3 is made up of 13 amino acids. The V gene lost 4 bases and the J gene lost 4 bases, with 11 bases spanning the gap. Per the germline V gene, CDR1 is SGHNT and CDR2 is YYREEE (reference sequence). The CDR3 region has the DNA TGTGCCAGCAGCCGTATAGAGGGAGAGACCCAGTACTTC. Translated: CASSRIEGETQYF.

The gene calls are TRBV19 and TRBJ1-3; D is ambiguous. Germline V lookup: CDR1 LNHDA, CDR2 SQIVND (reference sequence). The CDR3 runs 15 residues. V lost 7 bases and J lost 0, with 13 bases in between. This CDR3 reads CASNQRLGSGNTIYF. CDR3 in DNA: TGTGCCAGTAATCAAAGGCTCGGCTCTGGAAACACCATATATTTT.

The chain combines TRBV4-2 with TRBJ1-4; weak D call: TRBD1 (6 bases). Germline V gene sequence: CDR1 LGHNA, CDR2 YNFKEQ. The CDR3 contains 15 residues. V was trimmed by 3 bases and J by 8 bases, leaving 16 bases between them. Here the CDR3 reads CASSQGGQGNEKLFF. CDR3 DNA: TGTGCCAGCAGCCAGGGGGGGCAGGGTAACGAAAAACTGTTTTTT.